The next 25 T cell receptor delta chains were all read from a single sample in a study of Vδ1+ human thymocytes. These receptors are not linked to any known antigen. Study observations and caveats: Highly polyclonal TRG and TRD repertoires with Gaussian CDR3 length distributions appeared in thymus.

Extracted RNA was reverse transcribed into cDNA. CDR3 amplicons came from multiplex PCR with pooled V-gene forward and constant-region reverse primers. TCRdb re-analyzed the multiplex PCR reads via CATT. This sample has 80,000 or so delta-chain clones, with about 35% found just once. Source material: Vdelta1+ gamma-delta thymocytes from the thymus. The subset: FACS-sorted CD3+ TCRalphabeta- TCRVdelta1+ TCRVdelta2- thymocytes. All receptors come from a boy in the first two years of life who had congenital heart surgery.

The V call is TRDV2, the J call TRDJ1; tentatively, D is TRDD2 (6 bases). V was shortened by 2 bases and J by 13 bases, with 25 bases between the two germline ends. This CDR3 comprises 15 residues. Germline V gene sequence: CDR1 GEAIGNYY, CDR2 EKD. The DNA for the CDR3 is TGTGCCTGTGACATCCTACCACTAGGGGTACGTTTAGCCATCTTT. Amino acids: CACDILPLGVRLAIF.

This clone appeared a few times. The gene calls are TRDV1 and TRDJ1, with TRDD3 identical over 7 bases. This CDR3 has 15 residues. J gave up 10 bases and V 2 bases, and 13 bases lay outside the gene matches. Looked up from germline, CDR1 is TSWWSYY and CDR2 is QGS. The CDR3 nucleotides are TGTGCTCTTGGGGAATTGACGAAGGGATACCGGAGACTCATCTTT. Its translation is CALGELTKGYRRLIF.

This sequence joins TRDV1 and TRDJ1; 10 bases map to TRDD3. With V trimmed by 4 bases and J by 3 bases, 14 bases remained unmatched. This CDR3 comprises 18 residues. Germline V gives CDR1 TSWWSYY, CDR2 QGS. Here the CDR3 reads CALGVLPLLGDRSDKLIF. CDR3 DNA sequence: TGTGCTCTTGGGGTCCTCCCCCTGCTGGGGGATAGGTCCGATAAACTCATCTTT.

The chain employs TRDV1 and TRDJ1, with 8 bases aligning to TRDD3. Trimming at V came to 3 bases and at J to 1 base, leaving 28 bases not matched to a gene. CDR1 and CDR2 from the germline V gene are TSWWSYY and QGS. The CDR3 has 23 residues. The CDR3 here is CALGDYLSAVLRVLGAPTDKLIF. In DNA form, the CDR3 reads TGTGCTCTTGGGGATTACCTCTCGGCGGTCCTCCGTGTACTGGGGGCTCCCACCGATAAACTCATCTTT.

Details on this clone: A read error may produce the germline difference seen at one junction end. The chain employs TRDV1 and TRDJ1; TRDD3 agrees at 8 bases. Germline V CDR1 and CDR2: TSWWSYY, QGS. This CDR3 contains 18 residues. The CDR3 sequence is CALGELWSSPGDTVKLIF. The CDR3 region has the DNA TGTGCTCTTGGGGAACTATGGTCCTCGCCCGGGGATACCGTTAAACTCATCTTT.

This clone came up a few times. The chain has TRDV2 and TRDJ1, with 12 bases matching TRDD3. J was trimmed by 2 bases and V by 0 bases; bases with no gene match: 3. Germline V gene lookup returns CDR1 GEAIGNYY and CDR2 EKD. The CDR3 extends over 16 amino acids. The CDR3 coding sequence is TGTGCCTGTGACACCCTACTGGGGGATACAACCGATAAACTCATCTTT. It encodes CACDTLLGDTTDKLIF.

The V gene is TRDV2, the J gene TRDJ1, with TRDD3 identical over 12 bases. Germline values: CDR1 GEAIGNYY, CDR2 EKD. J lost 2 bases, V lost 1 base, and 13 bases had no gene match. This CDR3 spans 19 amino acids. This chain's CDR3 is CACDTGILGDTVVTDKLIF. The DNA for the CDR3 is TGTGCCTGTGACACTGGGATACTGGGGGATACAGTGGTAACCGATAAACTCATCTTT.

This chain links TRDV1 with TRDJ1; no clear D. This CDR3 comprises 12 residues. From germline, CDR1 is TSWWSYY and CDR2 QGS. With 6 bases removed from V and 10 bases from J, the gap between germline ends came to 15 bases. Here the CDR3 reads CALGQFEARLIF. CDR3 bases: TGTGCTCTTGGACAATTCGAGGCGAGACTCATCTTT.

This clone showed up just once. The rearrangement joins TRDV1 to TRDJ1, with D possibly matching TRDD3 (6 bases). V lost 6 bases, J lost 0 bases, and 29 bases lay in between. This CDR3 comprises 20 residues. CDR1 and CDR2 from the germline V gene are TSWWSYY and QGS. The CDR3 DNA follows: TGTGCTCTTGGACCCCCCGAGGGGGAACCCTTGTGCCCGTACACCGATAAACTCATCTTT. Its translation: CALGPPEGEPLCPYTDKLIF.

V is TRDV1 and J is TRDJ1, with 11 bases aligning to TRDD3. Germline V gene data show CDR1 as TSWWSYY and CDR2 as QGS. The length of the CDR3 is 21 residues. The V gene end was trimmed by 3 bases and the J gene end by 0 bases; junction bases not matched to a gene: 18. For the CDR3, the DNA is TGTGCTCTTGGGGACTCCGGTCTTGGGGGATACGCGAGGACGTACACCGATAAACTCATCTTT. Its protein is CALGDSGLGGYARTYTDKLIF.

V usage is TRDV1 and J usage is TRDJ1; D may be TRDD2 (6 bases). The CDR3 extends over 19 amino acids. V was trimmed by 0 bases and J by 0 bases, leaving 20 bases between them. Germline values: CDR1 TSWWSYY, CDR2 QGS. The chain's CDR3 is CALGELSYMGSLYTDKLIF. CDR3 nucleotides: TGTGCTCTTGGGGAACTGTCCTACATGGGGTCACTGTACACCGATAAACTCATCTTT.

This clone was observed a handful of times. V usage is TRDV1 and J usage is TRDJ1, with 13 bases aligning to TRDD3. CDR3 length: 22 amino acids. Germline-derived CDR1 and CDR2 are TSWWSYY and QGS. The ends lost 1 base at V and 9 bases at J; junction bases unmatched: 26. The CDR3 DNA sequence: TGTGCTCTTGGGGAACCCGGCCTTCCTACTTTCCCATTCTTACTGGGGGATACGGAACTCATCTTT. This sequence encodes CALGEPGLPTFPFLLGDTELIF.

This clone has a handful of counts. The chain combines TRDV1 with TRDJ1; the match to TRDD3 covers 10 bases. The CDR3 has 22 residues. V dropped 2 bases and J dropped 3; count of bases not matched to a gene: 24. Germline CDR1 TSWWSYY, CDR2 QGS. The DNA for the CDR3 is TGTGCTCTTGGGGAAGTGGATGCGAAGTTCAGCCCCCGTACTGGGGGATCCGATAAACTCATCTTT. It encodes CALGEVDAKFSPRTGGSDKLIF.

The V call is TRDV1, the J call TRDJ1; 11 bases agree with TRDD3. Germline loops: CDR1 TSWWSYY, CDR2 QGS. The trim removed 0 bases at V and 0 bases at J, leaving 6 bases unmatched. The CDR3 extends over 18 amino acids. The CDR3 protein is CALGELGGYAEYTDKLIF. The CDR3 DNA reads TGTGCTCTTGGGGAACTTGGGGGATACGCCGAGTACACCGATAAACTCATCTTT.

The V call is TRDV1, the J call TRDJ1; 9 nucleotides line up with TRDD3. Germline CDR1 TSWWSYY, CDR2 QGS. With 3 bases clipped from V and 4 bases from J, the junction kept 27 bases outside the gene matches. The CDR3 consists of 22 residues. This CDR3 reads CALGDPTPFPILGDWRGDKLIF. The CDR3 DNA is TGTGCTCTTGGGGATCCTACTCCCTTCCCAATACTGGGGGACTGGAGGGGCGATAAACTCATCTTT.

In this sample, this clone turned up a few times. J is TRDJ1 and V is TRDV1, with 7 nucleotides matching TRDD3. The CDR3 is 21 residues long. The V gene's germline CDR1 is TSWWSYY and CDR2 QGS. The J segment lost 0 bases and the V segment lost 1 base, leaving 20 bases of the junction unmatched. CDR3 bases: TGTGCTCTTGGGGAACCTCTCTCGGTGGGGGACCCCTTTCTGTACACCGATAAACTCATCTTT. Protein: CALGEPLSVGDPFLYTDKLIF.

J is TRDJ1 and V is TRDV2; 8 positions match TRDD3. This CDR3 region has 19 residues. V gave up 1 base and J gave up 1 base; unmatched junction bases: 16. Germline assignment: CDR1 GEAIGNYY and CDR2 EKD. CDR3 protein: CACDTGEFVLGASTDKLIF. The DNA for the CDR3 is TGTGCCTGTGACACGGGAGAGTTCGTACTGGGGGCCAGCACCGATAAACTCATCTTT.

In this sample, this clone turned up once. The chain combines TRDV1 with TRDJ1; 7 bases line up with TRDD2. This CDR3 spans 21 amino acids. V lost 6 bases, J lost 0 bases, and 25 bases stayed unmatched. Germline assignment: CDR1 TSWWSYY and CDR2 QGS. In DNA form, the CDR3 reads TGTGCTCTTGGCGGATATAACGATTCCTACCGATTACGGGCGTACACCGATAAACTCATCTTT. Protein: CALGGYNDSYRLRAYTDKLIF.

A note on this clone: Other DNA sequences from this sample encode an identical CDR3 as well. The V and J genes are TRDV1 and TRDJ1, with D perhaps TRDD2 (5 bases). Germline V gene data show CDR1 as TSWWSYY and CDR2 as QGS. CDR3 size: 20 residues. Trimming took 7 bases from V and 1 from J, leaving 31 bases between them. The chain's CDR3 is CALAAYRGRIVHPSTDKLIF. Written as DNA, the CDR3 is TGTGCTCTTGCAGCCTATCGGGGTAGAATTGTACACCCTTCCACCGATAAACTCATCTTT.

The chain uses TRDV1 and TRDJ1; D possibly corresponds to TRDD2 (5 bases). CDR3 length: 17 amino acids. Germline V gene lookup returns CDR1 TSWWSYY and CDR2 QGS. V lost 9 bases and J lost 0, with 23 bases in between. This chain's CDR3 is CALPYFPVIGYTDKLIF. The CDR3, as DNA: TGTGCTCTCCCGTACTTCCCGGTCATCGGGTACACCGATAAACTCATCTTT.

This clone was seen more than once but under ten times. The chain couples TRDV2 to TRDJ3, with TRDD3 identical over 12 bases. Per germline, CDR1 GEAIGNYY and CDR2 EKD. The CDR3 has 20 residues. The ends lost 8 bases at V and 0 bases at J; junction bases unmatched: 13. CDR3 residues: CASSDIPLGDTSWDTRQMFF. Here the CDR3 DNA reads TGTGCCTCCTCTGATATTCCACTGGGGGATACCTCCTGGGACACCCGACAGATGTTTTTC.

This clone was detected a few times. The rearrangement joins TRDV1 to TRDJ1; the D gene is possibly TRDD3 (7 bases). In germline, CDR1 is TSWWSYY, CDR2 QGS. Trimming took 4 bases from V and 3 from J, leaving 36 bases between them. This CDR3 spans 22 amino acids. The CDR3, as DNA: TGTGCTCTTGGGGGACCAACTCCTACCTCCTTCGGGGGGGGATCGGTCGCCGATAAACTCATCTTT. It yields the protein CALGGPTPTSFGGGSVADKLIF.

The chain couples TRDV1 to TRDJ1; perhaps TRDD3 as D (5 bases). The V end was cut by 2 bases, the J end by 1 base, with 20 bases between. This CDR3 is 18 amino acids long. Germline values: CDR1 TSWWSYY, CDR2 QGS. The CDR3 region is CALGEAGGRDPFTDKLIF. CDR3 DNA: TGTGCTCTTGGGGAAGCAGGTGGCAGGGATCCTTTCACCGATAAACTCATCTTT.

The chain couples TRDV1 to TRDJ1, with TRDD2 matching 9 bases. There are 22 residues in the CDR3. From germline, CDR1 is TSWWSYY and CDR2 QGS. Losses at the gene ends were 1 base for V and 5 bases for J; bases not matched to a gene: 26. The DNA of the CDR3 is TGTGCTCTTGGGGAACGGCCGCCTTCCTACGTAAAATCGTCCTGGGTGAAGGATAAACTCATCTTT. Translated, it gives CALGERPPSYVKSSWVKDKLIF.

The chain uses TRDV1 and TRDJ1, with D possibly TRDD3 on 6 matching bases. The CDR3 contains 14 residues. Germline values: CDR1 TSWWSYY, CDR2 QGS. The CDR3 DNA reads TGTGCAGTTGGGGGTTCTCCGTACACCGATAAACTCATCTTT. It translates to CAVGGSPYTDKLIF.